This T cell receptor (beta chain) emerged from a study of CD8+ T cells in alopecia areata. Study information: A 6-month period off drug followed tofacitinib, which lasted 6 to 18 months.

Collected material from alopecia areata patients comprised lesional scalp punch biopsies and peripheral blood. Following extraction, RNA underwent reverse transcription to cDNA, which served as the sequencing template. Sequenced by immunoSEQ multiplex PCR; TCRdb stores in-frame clones only, minus some. The data contain some 170,000 clones, about 72% of them singletons. This CDR3 has 15 amino acids. The ends were cut back, 1 base at V and 1 base at J, with 10 bases in the middle. From germline, CDR1 is MGHDK and CDR2 SYGVNS. This receptor was taken from a human donor with alopecia areata. The material was CD8+ T cells sorted from blood, obtained at week 0. V gene TRBV25-1 combines with J gene TRBJ1-2; the D gene is possibly TRBD1 (5 bases). This CDR3 reads CASSEFGTVNYGYTF. The CDR3 coding sequence is TGTGCCAGCAGTGAATTCGGGACGGTTAACTATGGCTACACCTTC.